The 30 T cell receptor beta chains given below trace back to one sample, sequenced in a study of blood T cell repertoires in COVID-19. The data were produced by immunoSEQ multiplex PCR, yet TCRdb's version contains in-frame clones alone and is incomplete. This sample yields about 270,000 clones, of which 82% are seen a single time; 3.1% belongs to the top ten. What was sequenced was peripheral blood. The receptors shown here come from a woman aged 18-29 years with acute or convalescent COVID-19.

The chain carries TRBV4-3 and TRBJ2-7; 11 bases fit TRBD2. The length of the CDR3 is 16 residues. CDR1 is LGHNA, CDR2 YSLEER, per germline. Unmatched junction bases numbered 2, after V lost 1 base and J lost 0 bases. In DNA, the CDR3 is TGCGCCAGCAGCCAAGGACTAGCGGGAAGCTCCTACGAGCAGTACTTC. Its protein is CASSQGLAGSSYEQYF.

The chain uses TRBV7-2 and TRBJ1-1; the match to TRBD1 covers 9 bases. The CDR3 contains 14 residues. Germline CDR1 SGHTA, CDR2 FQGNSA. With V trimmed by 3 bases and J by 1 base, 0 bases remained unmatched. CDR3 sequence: CASSLGQGNTEAFF. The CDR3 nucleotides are TGTGCCAGCAGCTTGGGACAGGGGAACACTGAAGCTTTCTTT.

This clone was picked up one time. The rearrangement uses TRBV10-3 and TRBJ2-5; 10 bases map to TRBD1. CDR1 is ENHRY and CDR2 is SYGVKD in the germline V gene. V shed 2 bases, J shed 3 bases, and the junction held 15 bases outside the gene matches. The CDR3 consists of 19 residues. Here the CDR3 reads CAISEALGQGPAAEETQYF. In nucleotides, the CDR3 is TGTGCCATCAGTGAGGCCCTGGGACAGGGGCCGGCAGCCGAAGAGACCCAGTACTTC.

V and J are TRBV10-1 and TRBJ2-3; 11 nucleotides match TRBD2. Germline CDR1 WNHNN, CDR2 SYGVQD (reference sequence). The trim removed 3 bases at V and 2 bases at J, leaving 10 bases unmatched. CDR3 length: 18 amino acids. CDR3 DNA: TGCGCCAGCAGTGATTTAGACCAACTAGCGGGAGACACAGATACGCAGTATTTT. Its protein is CASSDLDQLAGDTDTQYF.

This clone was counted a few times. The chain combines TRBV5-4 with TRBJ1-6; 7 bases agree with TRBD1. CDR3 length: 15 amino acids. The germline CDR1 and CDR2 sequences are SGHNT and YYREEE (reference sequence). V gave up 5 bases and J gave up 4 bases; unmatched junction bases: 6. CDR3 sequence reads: CASREQGSYNSPLHF. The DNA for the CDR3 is TGTGCCAGCAGGGAACAGGGGTCATATAATTCACCCCTCCACTTT. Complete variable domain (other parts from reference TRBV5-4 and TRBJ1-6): ETGVTQSPTHLIKTRGQQVTLRCSSQSGHNTVSWYQQALGQGPQFIFQYYREEENGRGNFPPRFSGLQFPNYSSELNVNALELDDSALYLCASREQGSYNSPLHFGNGTRLTVT.

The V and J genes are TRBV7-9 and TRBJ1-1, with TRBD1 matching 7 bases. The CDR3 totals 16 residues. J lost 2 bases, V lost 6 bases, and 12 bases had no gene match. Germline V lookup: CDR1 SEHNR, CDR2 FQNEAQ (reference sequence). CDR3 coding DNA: TGTGCCAGCAGTCCCACGGCGACAGGGATCAACACTGAAGCTTTCTTT. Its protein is CASSPTATGINTEAFF.

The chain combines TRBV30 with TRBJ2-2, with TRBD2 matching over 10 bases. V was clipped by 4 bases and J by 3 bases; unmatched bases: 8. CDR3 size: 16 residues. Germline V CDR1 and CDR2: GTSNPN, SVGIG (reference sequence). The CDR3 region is CAWNNIAGGDTGELFF. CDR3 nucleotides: TGTGCCTGGAATAATATAGCGGGAGGTGACACCGGGGAGCTGTTTTTT.

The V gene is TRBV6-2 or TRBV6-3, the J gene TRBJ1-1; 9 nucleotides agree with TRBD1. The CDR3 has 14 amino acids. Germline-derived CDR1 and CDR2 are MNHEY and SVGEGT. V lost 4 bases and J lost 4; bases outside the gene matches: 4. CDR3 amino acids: CASSLTGGITEAFF. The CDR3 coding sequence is TGTGCCAGCAGTTTGACAGGGGGAATCACTGAAGCTTTCTTT.

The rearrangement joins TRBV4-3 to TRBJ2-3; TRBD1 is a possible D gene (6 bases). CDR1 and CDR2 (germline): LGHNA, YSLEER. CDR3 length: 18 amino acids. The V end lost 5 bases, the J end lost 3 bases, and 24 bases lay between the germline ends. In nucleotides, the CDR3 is TGCGCCAGCAGCTCGGGCCCAGGGGCCTCCAAGGCGACAGATACGCAGTATTTT. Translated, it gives CASSSGPGASKATDTQYF.

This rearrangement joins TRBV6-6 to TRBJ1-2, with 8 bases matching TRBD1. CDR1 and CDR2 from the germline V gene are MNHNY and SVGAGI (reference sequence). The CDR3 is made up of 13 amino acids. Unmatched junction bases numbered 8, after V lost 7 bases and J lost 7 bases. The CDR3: CASKFLGQGGYTF. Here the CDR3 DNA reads TGTGCCAGCAAATTTCTCGGACAGGGTGGCTACACCTTC.

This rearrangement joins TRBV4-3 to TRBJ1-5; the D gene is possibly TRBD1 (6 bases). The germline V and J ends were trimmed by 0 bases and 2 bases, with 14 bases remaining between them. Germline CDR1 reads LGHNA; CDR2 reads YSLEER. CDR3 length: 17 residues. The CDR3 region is CASSQDAPTGGNQPQHF. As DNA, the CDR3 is TGCGCCAGCAGCCAAGATGCCCCGACAGGCGGCAATCAGCCCCAGCATTTT.

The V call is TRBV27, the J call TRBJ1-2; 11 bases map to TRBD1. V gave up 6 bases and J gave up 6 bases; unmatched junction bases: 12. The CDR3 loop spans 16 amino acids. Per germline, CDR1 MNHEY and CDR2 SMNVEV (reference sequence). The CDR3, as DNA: TGTGCCAGCAGAAGGGACAGGGGGATTGGTGGGGATGGCTACACCTTC. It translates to CASRRDRGIGGDGYTF.

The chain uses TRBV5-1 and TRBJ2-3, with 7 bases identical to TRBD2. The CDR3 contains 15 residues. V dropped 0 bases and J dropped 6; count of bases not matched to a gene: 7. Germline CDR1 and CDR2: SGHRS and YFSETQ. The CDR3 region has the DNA TGCGCCAGCAGCTTGGGGGGAGGGCCGGGCGATACGCAGTATTTT. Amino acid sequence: CASSLGGGPGDTQYF.

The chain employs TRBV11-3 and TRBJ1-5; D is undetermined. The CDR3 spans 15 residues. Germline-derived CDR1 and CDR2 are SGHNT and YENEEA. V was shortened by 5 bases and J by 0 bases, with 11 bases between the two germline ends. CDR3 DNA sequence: TGTGCCAGCAGCCCCTCCACGGGTAGCAATCAGCCCCAGCATTTT. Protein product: CASSPSTGSNQPQHF.

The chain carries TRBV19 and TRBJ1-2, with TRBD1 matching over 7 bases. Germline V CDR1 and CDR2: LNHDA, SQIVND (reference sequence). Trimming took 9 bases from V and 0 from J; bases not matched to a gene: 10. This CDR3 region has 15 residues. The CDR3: CASRRDDRANYGYTF. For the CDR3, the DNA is TGTGCCAGCCGAAGGGACGACAGGGCTAACTATGGCTACACCTTC.

CDR3 sequence reads: CASSLVGQLSHEQYF. Written as DNA, the CDR3 is TGTGCCAGCAGCTTAGTGGGACAGCTCAGCCACGAGCAGTACTTC. This chain uses TRBV7-6 with TRBJ2-7, with 7 bases identical to TRBD1. The CDR3 spans 15 residues. V lost 1 base and J lost 5; bases outside the gene matches: 8. Germline CDR1 reads SGHVS; CDR2 reads FNYEAQ.

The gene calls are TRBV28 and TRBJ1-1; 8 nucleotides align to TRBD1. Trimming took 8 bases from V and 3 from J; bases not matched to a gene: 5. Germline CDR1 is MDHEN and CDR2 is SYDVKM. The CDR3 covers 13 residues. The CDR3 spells CASQPGQDTEAFF. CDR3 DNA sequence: TGTGCCAGCCAACCGGGACAGGACACTGAAGCTTTCTTT.

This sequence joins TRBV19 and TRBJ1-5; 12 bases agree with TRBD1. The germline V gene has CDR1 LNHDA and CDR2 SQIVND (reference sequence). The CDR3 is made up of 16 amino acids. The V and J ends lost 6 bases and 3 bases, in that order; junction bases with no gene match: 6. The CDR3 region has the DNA TGTGCCAGTAGGGAAGGGACAGGGGGCTACAATCAGCCCCAGCATTTT. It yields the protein CASREGTGGYNQPQHF. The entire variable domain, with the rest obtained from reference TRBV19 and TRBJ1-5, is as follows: DGGITQSPKYLFRKEGQNVTLSCEQNLNHDAMYWYRQDPGQGLRLIYYSQIVNDFQKGDIAEGYSVSREKKESFPLTVTSAQKNPTAFYLCASREGTGGYNQPQHFGDGTRLSIL.

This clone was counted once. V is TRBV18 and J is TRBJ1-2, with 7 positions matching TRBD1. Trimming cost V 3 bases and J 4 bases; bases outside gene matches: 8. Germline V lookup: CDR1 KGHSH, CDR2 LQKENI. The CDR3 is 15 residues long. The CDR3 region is CASSPSFTGVYGYTF. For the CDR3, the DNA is TGTGCCAGCTCACCCTCATTTACAGGGGTCTATGGCTACACCTTC.

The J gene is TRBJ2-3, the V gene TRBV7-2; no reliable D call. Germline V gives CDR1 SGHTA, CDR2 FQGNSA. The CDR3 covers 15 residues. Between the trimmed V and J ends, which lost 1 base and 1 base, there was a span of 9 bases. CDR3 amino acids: CASSLGNTRTDTQYF. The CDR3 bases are TGTGCCAGCAGCTTAGGAAACACCCGCACAGATACGCAGTATTTT.

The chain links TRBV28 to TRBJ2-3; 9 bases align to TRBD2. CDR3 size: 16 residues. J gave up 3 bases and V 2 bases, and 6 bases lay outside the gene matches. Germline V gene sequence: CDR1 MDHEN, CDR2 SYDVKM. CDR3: CASSLISGSITDTQYF. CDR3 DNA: TGTGCCAGCAGTTTAATTAGCGGGAGTATAACAGATACGCAGTATTTT.

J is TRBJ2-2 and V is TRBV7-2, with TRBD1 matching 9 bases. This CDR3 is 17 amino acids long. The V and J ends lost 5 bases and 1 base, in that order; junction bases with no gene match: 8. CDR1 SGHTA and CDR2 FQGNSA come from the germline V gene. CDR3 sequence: CASSPRTGALNTGELFF. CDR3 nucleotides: TGTGCCAGCAGCCCCCGGACAGGGGCGTTGAACACCGGGGAGCTGTTTTTT.

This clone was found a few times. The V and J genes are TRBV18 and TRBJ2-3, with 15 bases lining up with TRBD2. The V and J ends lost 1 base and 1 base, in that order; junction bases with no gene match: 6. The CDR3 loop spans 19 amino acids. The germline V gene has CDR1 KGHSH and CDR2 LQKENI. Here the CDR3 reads CASSPRGTSGGSGTDTQYF. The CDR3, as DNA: TGTGCCAGCTCACCACGGGGGACTAGCGGGGGGAGTGGCACAGATACGCAGTATTTT.

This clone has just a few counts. CDR3: CATRSSYNEQFF. The DNA for the CDR3 is TGTGCCACCCGGAGCTCCTACAATGAGCAGTTCTTC. The chain is built from TRBV11-2 and TRBJ2-1; D is ambiguous. This CDR3 is 12 amino acids long. V lost 10 bases and J 0 bases, leaving 7 bases between the germline ends. Germline-derived CDR1 and CDR2 are SGHAT and FQNNGV.

The CDR3 sequence is CASSPLEGVTNTEAFF. CDR3 sequence (DNA): TGTGCCAGCTCACCGCTCGAGGGAGTTACGAACACTGAAGCTTTCTTT. The J gene is TRBJ1-1, the V gene TRBV18; D is undetermined. The V and J ends lost 3 bases and 1 base respectively, with 15 bases between them. The CDR3 sequence is 16 residues long. Germline CDR1 is KGHSH and CDR2 is LQKENI.

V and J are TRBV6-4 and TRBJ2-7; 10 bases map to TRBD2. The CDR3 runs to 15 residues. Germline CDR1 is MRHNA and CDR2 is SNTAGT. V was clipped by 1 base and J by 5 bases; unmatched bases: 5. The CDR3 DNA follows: TGTGCCAGCAGTGACTGGGCTAGCGGGAGTAACGAGCAGTACTTC. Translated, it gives CASSDWASGSNEQYF.

The CDR3 reads CASSYSNGQGAREQYF. The CDR3 region has the DNA TGTGCCAGCAGTTACTCCAATGGACAGGGGGCGAGAGAGCAGTACTTC. The rearrangement links TRBV6-5 to TRBJ2-7; 11 nucleotides line up with TRBD1. The germline gives CDR1 MNHEY, CDR2 SVGAGI. This CDR3 region has 16 residues. The junction had 8 bases not matched to a gene; V was cut back by 0 bases and J by 7 bases.

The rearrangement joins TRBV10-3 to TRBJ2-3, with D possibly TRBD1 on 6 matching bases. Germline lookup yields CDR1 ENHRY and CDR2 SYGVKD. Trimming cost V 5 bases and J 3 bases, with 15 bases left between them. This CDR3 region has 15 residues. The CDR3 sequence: CAISYGTRGTDTQYF. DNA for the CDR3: TGTGCCATCAGTTACGGGACAAGGGGGACAGATACGCAGTATTTT.

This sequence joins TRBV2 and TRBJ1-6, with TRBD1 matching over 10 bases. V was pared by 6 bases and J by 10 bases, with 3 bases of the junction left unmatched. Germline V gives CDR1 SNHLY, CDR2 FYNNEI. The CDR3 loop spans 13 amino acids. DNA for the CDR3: TGTGCCAGCAGCGAGGGACAGGGGTCACCCCTCCACTTT. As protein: CASSEGQGSPLHF.

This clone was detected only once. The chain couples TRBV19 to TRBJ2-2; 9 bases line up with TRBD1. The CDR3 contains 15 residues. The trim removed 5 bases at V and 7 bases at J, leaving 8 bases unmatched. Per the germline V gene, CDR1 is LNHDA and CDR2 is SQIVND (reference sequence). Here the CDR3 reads CASSANRGPGGELFF. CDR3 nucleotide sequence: TGTGCCAGTAGTGCAAACAGGGGGCCTGGCGGGGAGCTGTTTTTT. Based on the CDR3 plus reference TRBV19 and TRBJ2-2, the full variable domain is DGGITQSPKYLFRKEGQNVTLSCEQNLNHDAMYWYRQDPGQGLRLIYYSQIVNDFQKGDIAEGYSVSREKKESFPLTVTSAQKNPTAFYLCASSANRGPGGELFFGEGSRLTVL.